This T cell receptor (beta chain) was recovered during a study of CD8 T cell repertoires and HIV-1 epitope variants. TCRdb keeps only in-frame clones here, not all; method: immunoSEQ multiplex PCR. The sample holds some 87,000 clones, 74% seen once. Deletions cut 5 bases from V and 7 bases from J, with 15 bases between. CDR1 is SNHLY and CDR2 is FYNNEI in the germline V gene. The CDR3 consists of 15 residues. The sequence came from a male donor with HIV. The sample comprised uncultured baseline CD8+ T cells from peripheral blood mononuclear cells (PBMCs). The V gene is TRBV2, the J gene TRBJ1-6, with a weak D call TRBD1 (5 bases). The CDR3 spells CASSITQAQNSPLHF. In DNA, the CDR3 is TGTGCCAGCAGTATTACACAGGCACAGAATTCACCCCTCCACTTT. Based on the CDR3 plus reference TRBV2 and TRBJ1-6, the full variable domain is EPEVTQTPSHQVTQMGQEVILRCVPISNHLYFYWYRQILGQKVEFLVSFYNNEISEKSEIFDDQFSVERPDGSNFTLKIRSTKLEDSAMYFCASSITQAQNSPLHFGNGTRLTVT.